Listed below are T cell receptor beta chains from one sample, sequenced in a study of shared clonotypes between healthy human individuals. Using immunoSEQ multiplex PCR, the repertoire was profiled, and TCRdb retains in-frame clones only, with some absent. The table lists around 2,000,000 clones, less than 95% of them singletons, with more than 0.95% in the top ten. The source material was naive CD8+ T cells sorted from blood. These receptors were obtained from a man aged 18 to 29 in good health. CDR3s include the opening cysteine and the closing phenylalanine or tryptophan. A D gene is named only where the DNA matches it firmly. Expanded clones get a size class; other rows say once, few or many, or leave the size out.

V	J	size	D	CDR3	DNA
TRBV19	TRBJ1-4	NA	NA	CASTVGTNEKLFF	TGTGCCAGTACCGTTGGAACTAATGAAAAACTGTTTTTT
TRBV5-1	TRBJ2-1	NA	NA	CASSLAGGPGNEQFF	TGCGCCAGCAGCTTGGCCGGAGGGCCTGGCAATGAGCAGTTCTTC
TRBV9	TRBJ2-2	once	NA	CASSVEGTGTGELFF	TGTGCCAGCAGCGTAGAGGGGACGGGGACCGGGGAGCTGTTTTTT
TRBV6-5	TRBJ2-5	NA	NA	CASGPFLETQYF	TGTGCCAGCGGCCCGTTTCTGGAGACCCAGTACTTC
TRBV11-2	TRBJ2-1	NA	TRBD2	CASSLTSGIRNEQFF	TGTGCCAGCAGCTTAACTAGCGGGATTCGAAATGAGCAGTTCTTC
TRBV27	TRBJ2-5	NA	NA	CASSLSSGSPQYF	TGTGCCAGCAGTTTATCGAGCGGGTCCCCCCAGTACTTC
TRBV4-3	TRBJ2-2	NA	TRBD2	CASSQDRREGVTGELFF	TGCGCCAGCAGCCAAGATCGGCGGGAGGGCGTCACCGGGGAGCTGTTTTTT
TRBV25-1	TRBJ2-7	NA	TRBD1	CASSEIGDREFYEQYF	TGTGCCAGCAGTGAGATTGGGGACAGGGAGTTTTACGAGCAGTACTTC
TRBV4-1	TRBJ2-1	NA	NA	CASSPRRTLATTYNEQFF	TGCGCCAGCAGCCCAAGACGGACCCTAGCGACCACCTACAATGAGCAGTTCTTC
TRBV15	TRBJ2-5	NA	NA	CATSRDYSQETQYF	TGTGCCACCAGCAGAGACTACAGCCAAGAGACCCAGTACTTC
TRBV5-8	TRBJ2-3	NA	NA	CASSLVEGNPDTQYF	TGTGCCAGCAGCTTGGTCGAGGGGAATCCAGATACGCAGTATTTT
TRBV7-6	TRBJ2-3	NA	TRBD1	CASSATGGADTQYF	TGTGCCAGCAGCGCGACAGGGGGGGCAGATACGCAGTATTTT
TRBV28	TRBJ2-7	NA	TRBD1	CASSLLGQGSGEQYF	TGTGCCAGCAGTTTATTGGGACAGGGGTCCGGCGAGCAGTACTTC
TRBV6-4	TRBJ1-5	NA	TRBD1	CASSWDRKDINQPQHF	TGTGCCAGCAGCTGGGACAGGAAAGACATCAATCAGCCCCAGCATTTT
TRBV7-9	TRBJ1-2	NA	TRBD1	CASSPRDRGPNYGYTF	TGTGCCAGCAGCCCCCGGGACAGGGGGCCTAACTATGGCTACACCTTC
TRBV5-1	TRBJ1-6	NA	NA	CASSLMDSPLHF	TGCGCCAGCAGCTTAATGGATTCACCCCTCCACTTT
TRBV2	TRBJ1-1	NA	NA	CASSDGDNTEAFF	TGTGCCAGCAGTGACGGGGATAACACTGAAGCTTTCTTT
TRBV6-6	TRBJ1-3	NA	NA	CASSSTFGNTIYF	TGTGCCAGCAGTTCTACCTTTGGAAACACCATATATTTT
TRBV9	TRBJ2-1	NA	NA	CASSVEGLLYNEQFF	TGTGCCAGCAGCGTAGAGGGACTTCTCTACAATGAGCAGTTCTTC
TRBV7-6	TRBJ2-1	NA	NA	CASSLGRNEQFF	TGTGCCAGCAGCTTGGGTCGGAATGAGCAGTTCTTC
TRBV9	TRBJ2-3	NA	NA	CASSDRQGLTDTQYF	TGTGCCAGCAGCGACCGACAGGGACTCACAGATACGCAGTATTTT
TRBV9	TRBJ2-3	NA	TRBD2	CASSGLAGGSTDTQYF	TGTGCCAGCAGCGGACTAGCGGGGGGATCCACAGATACGCAGTATTTT
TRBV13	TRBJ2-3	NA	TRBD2	CASSLGLAGGPLFPDTQYF	TGTGCCAGCAGCTTGGGACTAGCGGGGGGGCCGTTATTCCCAGATACGCAGTATTTT
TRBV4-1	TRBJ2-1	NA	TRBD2	CASSQVSGGVYEQFF	TGCGCCAGCAGCCAAGTTTCGGGAGGGGTTTATGAGCAGTTCTTC
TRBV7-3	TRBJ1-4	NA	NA	CASSLTGQTNEKLFF	TGTGCCAGCAGCTTAACTGGTCAGACGAATGAAAAACTGTTTTTT
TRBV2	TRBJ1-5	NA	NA	CASSEAGTQPQHF	TGTGCCAGCAGTGAAGCAGGGACCCAGCCCCAGCATTTT
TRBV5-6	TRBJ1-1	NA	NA	CASSFFGGEDTEAFF	TGTGCCAGCAGCTTTTTTGGGGGAGAGGACACTGAAGCTTTCTTT
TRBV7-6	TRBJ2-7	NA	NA	CASSPTGSYEQYF	TGTGCCAGCAGCCCTACAGGGTCCTACGAGCAGTACTTC
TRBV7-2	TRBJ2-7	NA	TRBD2	CASSLELAGLSYEQYF	TGTGCCAGCAGCTTAGAACTAGCGGGGCTATCCTACGAGCAGTACTTC
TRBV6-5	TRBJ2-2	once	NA	CASSYGLGTGELFF	TGTGCCAGCAGTTACGGTCTAGGGACCGGGGAGCTGTTTTTT
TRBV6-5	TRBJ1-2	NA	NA	CASSYVSQDYGYTF	TGTGCCAGCAGTTACGTGTCGCAGGACTATGGCTACACCTTC
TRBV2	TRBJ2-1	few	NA	CASRRDQGSEQFF	TGTGCCAGCAGACGAGACCAAGGAAGTGAGCAGTTCTTC
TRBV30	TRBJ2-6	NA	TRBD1	CAWSVLLLPDEDRGRKAGANVLTF	TGTGCCTGGAGTGTACTTCTCCTACCCGACGAAGACAGGGGGCGAAAGGCTGGGGCCAACGTCCTGACTTTC
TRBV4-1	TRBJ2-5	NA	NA	CASSQDGLGAEGETQYF	TGCGCCAGCAGCCAAGACGGTCTTGGGGCTGAGGGGGAGACCCAGTACTTC
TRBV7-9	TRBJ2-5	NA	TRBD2	CASSIGGGQETQYF	TGTGCCAGCAGCATCGGCGGGGGACAAGAGACCCAGTACTTC
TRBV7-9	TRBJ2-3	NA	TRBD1	CASSQQGALITDTQYF	TGTGCCAGCAGCCAACAGGGGGCTCTAATCACAGATACGCAGTATTTT
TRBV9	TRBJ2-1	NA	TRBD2	CASSVVGLADNEQFF	TGTGCCAGCAGCGTAGTTGGACTAGCGGACAATGAGCAGTTCTTC
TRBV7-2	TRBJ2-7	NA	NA	CASSLLPRTNLYEQYF	TGTGCCAGCAGCTTACTTCCCCGGACAAACCTCTACGAGCAGTACTTC
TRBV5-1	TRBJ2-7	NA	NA	CASSPGHLYEQYF	TGCGCCAGCAGCCCGGGACACCTATACGAGCAGTACTTC
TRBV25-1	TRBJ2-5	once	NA	CASSLPRETQYF	TGTGCCAGCAGTCTACCCCGAGAGACCCAGTACTTC
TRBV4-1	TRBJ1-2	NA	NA	CASSPVGPGVNYGYTF	TGCGCCAGCAGTCCTGTGGGTCCAGGGGTTAACTATGGCTACACCTTC
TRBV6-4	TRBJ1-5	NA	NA	CASSARVDQPQHF	TGTGCCAGCAGTGCCCGTGTGGATCAGCCCCAGCATTTT
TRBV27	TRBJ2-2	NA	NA	CASSFLQTGGELFF	TGTGCCAGCAGTTTTTTACAAACGGGGGGGGAGCTGTTTTTT
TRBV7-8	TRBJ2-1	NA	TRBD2	CASSFLASGTNPYNEQFF	TGTGCCAGCAGCTTCTTGGCTAGCGGGACGAACCCCTACAATGAGCAGTTCTTC
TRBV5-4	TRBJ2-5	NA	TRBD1	CASSLWTGETQYF	TGTGCCAGCAGCCTTTGGACAGGAGAGACCCAGTACTTC
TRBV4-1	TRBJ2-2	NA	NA	CASSPISSGELFF	TGCGCCAGCAGCCCGATTAGTTCCGGGGAGCTGTTTTTT
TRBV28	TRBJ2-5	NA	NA	CASSPTLTGTGAQYF	TGTGCCAGCAGTCCCACCCTGACAGGTACCGGGGCCCAGTACTTC
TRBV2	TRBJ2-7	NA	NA	CASSEEPYEQYF	TGTGCCAGCAGTGAAGAACCCTACGAGCAGTACTTC
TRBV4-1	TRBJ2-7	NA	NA	CASSQEREGWEQYF	TGCGCCAGCAGCCAAGAGAGAGAGGGCTGGGAGCAGTACTTC
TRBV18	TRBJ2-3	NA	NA	CASSSGTDTQYF	TGTGCCAGCTCCTCAGGCACAGATACGCAGTATTTT
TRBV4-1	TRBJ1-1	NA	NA	CASSQVSGTKTEAFF	TGCGCCAGCAGCCAAGTATCCGGGACCAAGACTGAAGCTTTCTTT
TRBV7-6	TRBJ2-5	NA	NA	CASSMTGQETQYF	TGTGCCAGCAGCATGACGGGCCAAGAGACCCAGTACTTC
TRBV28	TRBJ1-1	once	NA	CASTEAGGNTEAFF	TGTGCCAGCACAGAGGCCGGGGGGAACACTGAAGCTTTCTTT
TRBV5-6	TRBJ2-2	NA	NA	CASSPLLVPGELFF	TGTGCCAGCAGCCCGCTTCTTGTCCCCGGGGAGCTGTTTTTT
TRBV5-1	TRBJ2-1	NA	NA	CASSPPGRGTTYNEQFF	TGCGCCAGCAGCCCCCCCGGGCGGGGCACCACCTACAATGAGCAGTTCTTC
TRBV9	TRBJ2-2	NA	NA	CASSVGVDTGELFF	TGTGCCAGCAGCGTAGGGGTGGACACCGGGGAGCTGTTTTTT
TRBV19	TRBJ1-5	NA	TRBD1	CASSKTGQINQPQHF	TGTGCCAGTAGCAAAACGGGACAGATCAATCAGCCCCAGCATTTT